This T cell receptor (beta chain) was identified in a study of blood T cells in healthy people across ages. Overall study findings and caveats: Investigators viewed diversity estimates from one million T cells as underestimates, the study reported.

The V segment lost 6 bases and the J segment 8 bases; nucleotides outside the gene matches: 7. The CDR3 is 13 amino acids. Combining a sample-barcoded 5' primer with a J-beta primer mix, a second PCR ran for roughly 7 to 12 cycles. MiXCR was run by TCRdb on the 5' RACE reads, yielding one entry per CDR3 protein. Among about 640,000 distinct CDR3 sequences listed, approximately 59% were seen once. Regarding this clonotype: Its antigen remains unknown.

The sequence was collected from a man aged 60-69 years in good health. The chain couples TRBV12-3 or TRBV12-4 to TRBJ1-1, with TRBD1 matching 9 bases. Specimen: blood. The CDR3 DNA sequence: TGTGCCAGCAGCGTGACAGGGGGAGGAGAAGCTTTCTTT. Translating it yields CASSVTGGGEAFF.